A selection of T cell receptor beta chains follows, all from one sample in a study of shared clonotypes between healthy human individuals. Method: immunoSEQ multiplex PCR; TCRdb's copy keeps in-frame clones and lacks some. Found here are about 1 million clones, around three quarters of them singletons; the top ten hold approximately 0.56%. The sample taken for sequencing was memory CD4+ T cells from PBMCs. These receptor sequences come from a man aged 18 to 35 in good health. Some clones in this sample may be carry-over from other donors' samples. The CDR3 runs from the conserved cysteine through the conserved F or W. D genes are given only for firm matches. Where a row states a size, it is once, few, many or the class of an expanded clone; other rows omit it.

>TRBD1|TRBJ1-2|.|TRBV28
CASSIPGTGGYGYTF
TGTGCCAGCAGCATCCCCGGGACAGGAGGTTATGGCTACACCTTC
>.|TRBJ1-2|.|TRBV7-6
CASSLGVGDGYTF
TGTGCCAGCAGCTTAGGGGTAGGGGACGGCTACACCTTC
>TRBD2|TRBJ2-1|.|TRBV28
CASSFGGSSYNEQFF
TGTGCCAGCAGTTTCGGCGGGAGCTCCTACAATGAGCAGTTCTTC
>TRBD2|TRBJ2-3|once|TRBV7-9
CASSKRGSGADTQYF
TGTGCCAGCAGCAAACGCGGGAGTGGGGCAGATACGCAGTATTTT
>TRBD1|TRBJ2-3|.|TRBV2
CASRENPGTGTDTQYF
TGTGCCAGCAGAGAAAATCCCGGGACAGGGACAGATACGCAGTATTTT
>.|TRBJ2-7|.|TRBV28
CASSPPPIYEQYF
TGTGCCAGCAGTCCCCCCCCCATCTACGAGCAGTACTTC
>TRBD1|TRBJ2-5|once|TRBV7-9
CASSPGQGLMETQYF
TGTGCCAGCAGCCCGGGACAGGGGTTGATGGAGACCCAGTACTTC
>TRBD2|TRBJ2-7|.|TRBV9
CASKPSGGYEQYF
TGTGCCAGCAAGCCTAGCGGAGGCTACGAGCAGTACTTC
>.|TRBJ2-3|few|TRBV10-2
CASRVAGSTDTQYF
TGCGCCAGCAGGGTCGCCGGGTCCACAGATACGCAGTATTTT
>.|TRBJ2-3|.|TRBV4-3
CASSQDWRDTQYF
TGCGCCAGCAGCCAAGATTGGAGAGATACGCAGTATTTT
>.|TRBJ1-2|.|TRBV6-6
CASRQDSPYGYTF
TGTGCCAGCAGGCAGGACAGCCCCTATGGCTACACCTTC
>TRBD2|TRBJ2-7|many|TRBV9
CASSVEAGASYEQYF
TGTGCCAGCAGCGTAGAAGCGGGAGCGTCCTACGAGCAGTACTTC
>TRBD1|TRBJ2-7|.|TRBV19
CASSIAGTGVYEQYF
TGTGCCAGTAGTATAGCAGGGACAGGGGTCTACGAGCAGTACTTC
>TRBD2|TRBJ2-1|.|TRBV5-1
CASSLLAGRGEQFF
TGCGCCAGCAGCTTACTAGCGGGCAGGGGTGAGCAGTTCTTC
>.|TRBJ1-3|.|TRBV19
CASSSRQVSIGTIYF
TGTGCCAGTAGTTCACGACAAGTCTCTATCGGCACCATATATTTT
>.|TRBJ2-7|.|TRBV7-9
CASSPHPSSPEQYF
TGTGCCAGCAGCCCCCATCCCTCCTCTCCCGAGCAGTACTTC
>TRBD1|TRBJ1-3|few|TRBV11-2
CASSSPGQGNTIYF
TGTGCCAGCAGCTCTCCCGGACAGGGGAACACCATATATTTT
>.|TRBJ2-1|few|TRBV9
CASSVGDGSWNEQFF
TGTGCCAGCAGCGTAGGGGATGGCAGTTGGAATGAGCAGTTCTTC
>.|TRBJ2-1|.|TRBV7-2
CASSSGRGGGFNEQFF
TGTGCCAGCAGCTCAGGCCGGGGTGGGGGTTTCAATGAGCAGTTCTTC
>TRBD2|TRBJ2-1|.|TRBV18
CASSPLMSSGYNEQFF
TGTGCCAGCTCACCACTGATGTCTAGCGGTTACAATGAGCAGTTCTTC
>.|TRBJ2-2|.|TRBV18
CASSPFRVKDTGELFF
TGTGCCAGCTCACCTTTTAGGGTCAAGGACACCGGGGAGCTGTTTTTT
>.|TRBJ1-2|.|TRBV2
CASSVGQGNYGYTF
TGTGCCAGCAGTGTAGGCCAGGGGAACTATGGCTACACCTTC
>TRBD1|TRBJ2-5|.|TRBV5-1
CASSSTQGQFIETQYF
TGCGCCAGCAGCTCTACACAGGGGCAATTTATAGAGACCCAGTACTTC
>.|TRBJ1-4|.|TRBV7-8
CASSSNRVVGEKLFF
TGTGCCAGCAGCTCGAACAGGGTAGTGGGCGAAAAACTGTTTTTT
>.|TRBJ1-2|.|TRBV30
CAWSPTPRALYGYTF
TGTGCCTGGAGTCCGACCCCCCGGGCCCTCTATGGCTACACCTTC
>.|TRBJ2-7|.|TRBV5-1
CASSEDRGEQYF
TGCGCCAGCAGCGAAGATCGAGGAGAGCAGTACTTC
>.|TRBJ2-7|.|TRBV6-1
CASSELRGPYEQYF
TGTGCCAGCAGTGAACTACGGGGCCCCTACGAGCAGTACTTC
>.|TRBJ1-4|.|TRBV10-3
CAVGRGGPNEKLFF
TGTGCCGTCGGGAGGGGGGGGCCTAATGAAAAACTGTTTTTT
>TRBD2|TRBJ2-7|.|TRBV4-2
CASSQVTGLAYEQYF
TGTGCCAGCAGCCAAGTCACGGGACTAGCCTACGAGCAGTACTTC
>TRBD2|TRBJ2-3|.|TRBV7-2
CASSKDRLAGATDTQYF
TGTGCCAGCAGCAAGGACCGACTAGCGGGAGCGACAGATACGCAGTATTTT
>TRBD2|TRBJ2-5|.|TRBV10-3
CAIGDYSGGETQYF
TGTGCCATAGGGGACTACTCGGGAGGGGAGACCCAGTACTTC
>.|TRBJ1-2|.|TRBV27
CASRLSGWEYGYTF
TGTGCCAGCAGGTTGTCGGGGTGGGAGTATGGCTACACCTTC
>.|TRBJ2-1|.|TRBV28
CASSMTPTYNEQFF
TGTGCCAGCAGTATGACCCCTACCTACAATGAGCAGTTCTTC